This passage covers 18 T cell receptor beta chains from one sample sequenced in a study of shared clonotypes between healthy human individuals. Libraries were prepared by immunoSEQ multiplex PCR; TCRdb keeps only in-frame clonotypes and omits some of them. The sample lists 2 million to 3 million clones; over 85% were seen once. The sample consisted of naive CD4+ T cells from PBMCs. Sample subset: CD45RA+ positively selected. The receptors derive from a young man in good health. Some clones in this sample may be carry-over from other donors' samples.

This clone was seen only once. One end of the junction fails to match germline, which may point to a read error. The CDR3 is CASSYRGTEAFF. For the CDR3, the DNA is TGTGCCAGCAGCTACAGGGGCACTGAAGCTTTCTTT. V gene TRBV5-1 combines with J gene TRBJ1-1, with TRBD1 matching over 7 bases. This CDR3 spans 12 amino acids. CDR1 and CDR2 from the germline V gene are SGHRS and YFSETQ.

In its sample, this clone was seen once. CDR3 protein: CASSSEPLSEQYF. CDR3 nucleotide sequence: TGTGCCAGCAGCTCTGAGCCCCTTTCCGAGCAGTACTTC. This chain joins TRBV27 and TRBJ2-7; D gene ambiguous. V lost 6 bases to trimming and J lost 6 bases, with 15 bases between them. The CDR3 loop spans 13 amino acids. Germline assignment: CDR1 MNHEY and CDR2 SMNVEV (reference sequence).

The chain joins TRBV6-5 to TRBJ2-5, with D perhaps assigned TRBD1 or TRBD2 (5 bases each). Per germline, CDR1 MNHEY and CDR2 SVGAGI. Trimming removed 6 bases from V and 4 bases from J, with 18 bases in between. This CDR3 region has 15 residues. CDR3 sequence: CASSPPYGGRETQYF. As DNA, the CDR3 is TGTGCCAGCAGCCCCCCGTATGGGGGACGAGAGACCCAGTACTTC.

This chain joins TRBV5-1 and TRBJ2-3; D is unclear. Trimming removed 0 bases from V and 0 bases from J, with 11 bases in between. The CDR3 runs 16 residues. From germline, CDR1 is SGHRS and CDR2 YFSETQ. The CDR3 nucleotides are TGCGCCAGCAGCTTGGTGACAACAGCTAGCACAGATACGCAGTATTTT. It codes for CASSLVTTASTDTQYF.

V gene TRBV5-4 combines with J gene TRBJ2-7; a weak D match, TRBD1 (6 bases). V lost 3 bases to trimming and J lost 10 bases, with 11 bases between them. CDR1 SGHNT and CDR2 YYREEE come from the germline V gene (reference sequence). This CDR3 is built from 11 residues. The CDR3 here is CASSSGESQYF. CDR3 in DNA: TGTGCCAGCAGCTCAGGGGAATCCCAGTACTTC.

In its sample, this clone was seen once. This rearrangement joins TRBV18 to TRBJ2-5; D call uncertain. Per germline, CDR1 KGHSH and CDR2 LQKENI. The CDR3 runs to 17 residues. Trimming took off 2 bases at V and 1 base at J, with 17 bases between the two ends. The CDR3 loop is CASSPFPQPGGQETQYF. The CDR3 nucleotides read TGTGCCAGCTCACCATTTCCTCAGCCTGGTGGCCAAGAGACCCAGTACTTC.

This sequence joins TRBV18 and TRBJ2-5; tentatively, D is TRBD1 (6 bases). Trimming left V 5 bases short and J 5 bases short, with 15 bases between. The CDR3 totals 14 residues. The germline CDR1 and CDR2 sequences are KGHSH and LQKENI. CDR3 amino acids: CASSSGSGDETQYF. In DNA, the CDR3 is TGTGCCAGCTCATCCGGTTCAGGGGATGAGACCCAGTACTTC.

CDR3 amino acids: CASSLVGTSGRAYYNEQFF. The CDR3 nucleotides read TGTGCCAGCAGCTTGGTTGGGACTAGCGGGAGGGCCTACTACAATGAGCAGTTCTTC. V usage is TRBV5-6 and J usage is TRBJ2-1; 16 bases map to TRBD2. This CDR3 comprises 19 residues. The V gene's germline CDR1 is SGHDT and CDR2 YYEEEE. Germline trimming cut 0 bases from V and 3 bases from J; bases unmatched to any gene: 6.

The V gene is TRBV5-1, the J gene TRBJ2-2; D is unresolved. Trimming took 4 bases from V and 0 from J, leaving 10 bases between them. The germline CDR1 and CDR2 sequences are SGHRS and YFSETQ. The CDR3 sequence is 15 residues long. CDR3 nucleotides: TGCGCCAGCAGCAACTCCGGGCCGAACACCGGGGAGCTGTTTTTT. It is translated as CASSNSGPNTGELFF.

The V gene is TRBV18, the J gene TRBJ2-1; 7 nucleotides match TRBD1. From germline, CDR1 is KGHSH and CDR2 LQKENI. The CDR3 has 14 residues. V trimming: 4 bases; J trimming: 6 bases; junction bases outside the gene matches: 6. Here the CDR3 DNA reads TGTGCCAGCTCACTTAGGGGGCGAGGCAATGAGCAGTTCTTC. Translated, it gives CASSLRGRGNEQFF. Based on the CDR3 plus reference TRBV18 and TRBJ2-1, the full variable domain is NAGVMQNPRHLVRRRGQEARLRCSPMKGHSHVYWYRQLPEEGLKFMVYLQKENIIDESGMPKERFSAEFPKEGPSILRIQQVVRGDSAAYFCASSLRGRGNEQFFGPGTRLTVL.

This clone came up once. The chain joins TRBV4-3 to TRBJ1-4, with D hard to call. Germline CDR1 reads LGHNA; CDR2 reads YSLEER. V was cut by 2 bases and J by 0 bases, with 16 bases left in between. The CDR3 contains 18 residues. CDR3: CASSQYHSIGPTNEKLFF. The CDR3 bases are TGCGCCAGCAGCCAATATCACAGTATCGGGCCAACTAATGAAAAACTGTTTTTT.

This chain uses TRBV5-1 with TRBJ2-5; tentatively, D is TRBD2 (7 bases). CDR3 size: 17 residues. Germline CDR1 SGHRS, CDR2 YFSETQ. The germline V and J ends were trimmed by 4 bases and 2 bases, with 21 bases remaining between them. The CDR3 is CASSPGAGAPQQETQYF. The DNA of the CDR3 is TGCGCCAGCAGCCCGGGGGCGGGGGCCCCCCAACAAGAGACCCAGTACTTC. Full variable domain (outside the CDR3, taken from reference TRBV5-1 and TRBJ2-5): KAGVTQTPRYLIKTRGQQVTLSCSPISGHRSVSWYQQTPGQGLQFLFEYFSETQRNKGNFPGRFSGRQFSNSRSEMNVSTLELGDSALYLCASSPGAGAPQQETQYFGPGTRLLVL.

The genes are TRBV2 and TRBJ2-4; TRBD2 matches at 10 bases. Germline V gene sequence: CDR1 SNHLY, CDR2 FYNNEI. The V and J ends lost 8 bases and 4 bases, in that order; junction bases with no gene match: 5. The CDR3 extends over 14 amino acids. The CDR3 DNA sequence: TGTGCCAGCGAAGGAGCGGGAGGGAAAAACATTCAGTACTTC. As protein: CASEGAGGKNIQYF.

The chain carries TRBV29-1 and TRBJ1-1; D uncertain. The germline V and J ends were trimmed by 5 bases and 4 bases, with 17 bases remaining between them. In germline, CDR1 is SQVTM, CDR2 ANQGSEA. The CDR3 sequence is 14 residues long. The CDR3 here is CSVSQVLGATEAFF. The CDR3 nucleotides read TGCAGCGTTTCTCAGGTCCTGGGAGCCACTGAAGCTTTCTTT.

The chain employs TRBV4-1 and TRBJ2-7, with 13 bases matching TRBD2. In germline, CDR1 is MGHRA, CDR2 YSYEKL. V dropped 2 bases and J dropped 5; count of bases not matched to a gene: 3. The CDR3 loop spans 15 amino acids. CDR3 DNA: TGCGCCAGCAGCCAACGGACTAGCGGGAGAGACGAGCAGTACTTC. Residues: CASSQRTSGRDEQYF.

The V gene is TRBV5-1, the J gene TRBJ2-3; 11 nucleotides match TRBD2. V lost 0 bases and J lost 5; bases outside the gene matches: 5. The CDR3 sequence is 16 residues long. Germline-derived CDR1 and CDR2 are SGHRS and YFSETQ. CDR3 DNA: TGCGCCAGCAGCTTGGGCACTAGCGGGGGTGGAGATACGCAGTATTTT. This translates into CASSLGTSGGGDTQYF.

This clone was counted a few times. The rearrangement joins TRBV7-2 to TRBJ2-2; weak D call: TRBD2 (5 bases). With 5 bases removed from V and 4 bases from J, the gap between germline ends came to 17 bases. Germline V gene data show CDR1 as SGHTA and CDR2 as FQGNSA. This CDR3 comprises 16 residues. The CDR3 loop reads CASSTRRSWSTGELFF. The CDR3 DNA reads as TGTGCCAGCAGCACTAGGAGGAGTTGGAGCACCGGGGAGCTGTTTTTT. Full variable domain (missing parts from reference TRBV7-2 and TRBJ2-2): GAGVSQSPSNKVTEKGKDVELRCDPISGHTALYWYRQSLGQGLEFLIYFQGNSAPDKSGLPSDRFSAERTGGSVSTLTIQRTQQEDSAVYLCASSTRRSWSTGELFFGEGSRLTVL.

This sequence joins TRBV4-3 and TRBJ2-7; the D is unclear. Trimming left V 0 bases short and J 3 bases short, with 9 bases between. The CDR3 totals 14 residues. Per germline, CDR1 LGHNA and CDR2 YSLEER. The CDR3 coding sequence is TGCGCCAGCAGCCAAGAATTCGGATTCTACGAGCAGTACTTC. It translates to CASSQEFGFYEQYF.